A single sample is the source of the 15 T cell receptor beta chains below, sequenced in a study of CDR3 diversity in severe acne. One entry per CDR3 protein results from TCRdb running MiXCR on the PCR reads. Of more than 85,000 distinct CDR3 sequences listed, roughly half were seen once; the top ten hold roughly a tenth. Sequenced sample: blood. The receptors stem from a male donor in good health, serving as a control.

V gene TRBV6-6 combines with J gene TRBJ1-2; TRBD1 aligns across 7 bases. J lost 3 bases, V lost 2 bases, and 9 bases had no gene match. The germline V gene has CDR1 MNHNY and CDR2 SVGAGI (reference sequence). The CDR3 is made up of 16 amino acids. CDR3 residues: CASSYPSQGRDYGYTF. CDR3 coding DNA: TGTGCCAGCAGTTACCCTTCACAGGGGCGAGACTATGGCTACACCTTC.

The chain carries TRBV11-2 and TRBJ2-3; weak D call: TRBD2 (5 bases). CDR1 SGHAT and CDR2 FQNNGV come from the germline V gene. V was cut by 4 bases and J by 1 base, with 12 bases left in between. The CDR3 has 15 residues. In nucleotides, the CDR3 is TGTGCCAGCAGCTCCTATACGGAGGGCACAGATACGCAGTATTTT. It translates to CASSSYTEGTDTQYF.

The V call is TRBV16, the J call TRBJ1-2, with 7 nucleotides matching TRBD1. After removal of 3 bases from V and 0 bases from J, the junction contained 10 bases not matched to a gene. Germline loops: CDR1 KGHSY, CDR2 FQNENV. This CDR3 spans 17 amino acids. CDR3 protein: CASSHIKGTAANYGYTF. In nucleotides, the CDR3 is TGTGCCAGCAGCCACATAAAAGGGACAGCGGCTAACTATGGCTACACCTTC.

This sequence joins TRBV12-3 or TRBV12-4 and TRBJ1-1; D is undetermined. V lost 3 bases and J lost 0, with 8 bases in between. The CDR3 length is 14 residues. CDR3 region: CASSLSSLNTEAFF. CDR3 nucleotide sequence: TGTGCCAGCAGTTTGTCAAGTCTGAACACTGAAGCTTTCTTT.

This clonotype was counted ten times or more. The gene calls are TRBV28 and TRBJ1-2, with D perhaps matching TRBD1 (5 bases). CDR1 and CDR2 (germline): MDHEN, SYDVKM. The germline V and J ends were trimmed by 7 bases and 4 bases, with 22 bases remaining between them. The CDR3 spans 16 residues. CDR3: CASIPTLRGRAYGYTF. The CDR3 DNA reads TGTGCCAGCATCCCGACCCTACGGGGGAGGGCCTATGGCTACACCTTC.

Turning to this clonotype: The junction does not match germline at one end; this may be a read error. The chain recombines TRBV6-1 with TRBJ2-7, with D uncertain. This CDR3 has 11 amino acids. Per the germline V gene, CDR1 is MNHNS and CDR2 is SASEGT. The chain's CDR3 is CASKSTTEQYF. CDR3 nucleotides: TGCGCCAGCAAATCTACAACCGAGCAGTACTTC.

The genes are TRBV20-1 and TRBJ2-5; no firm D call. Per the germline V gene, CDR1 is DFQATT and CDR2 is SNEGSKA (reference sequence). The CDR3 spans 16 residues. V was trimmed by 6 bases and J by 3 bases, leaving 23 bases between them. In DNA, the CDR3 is TGCAGTGCCAGTAGTATGTCCCGGGTCTTGGAAGAGACCCAGTACTTC. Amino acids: CSASSMSRVLEETQYF.

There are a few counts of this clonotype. This chain's CDR3 is CASSQDAGGNGNTEAFF. The CDR3 coding sequence is TGCGCCAGCAGCCAAGATGCAGGGGGCAACGGGAACACTGAAGCTTTCTTT. V gene TRBV4-1 combines with J gene TRBJ1-1, with 8 bases fitting TRBD1. In germline, CDR1 is MGHRA, CDR2 YSYEKL. CDR3 length equals 17 residues. J gave up 1 base and V 0 bases, and 7 bases lay outside the gene matches.

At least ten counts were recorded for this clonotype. The CDR3 nucleotides are TGTGCCAGCAGTGAATATTCAGGGACGAACACTGAAGCTTTCTTT. Translating it yields CASSEYSGTNTEAFF. This chain uses TRBV25-1 with TRBJ1-1; TRBD1 might be the D (5 bases). Germline V CDR1 and CDR2: MGHDK, SYGVNS. The length of the CDR3 is 15 residues. V was pared by 0 bases and J by 1 base, with 9 bases between.

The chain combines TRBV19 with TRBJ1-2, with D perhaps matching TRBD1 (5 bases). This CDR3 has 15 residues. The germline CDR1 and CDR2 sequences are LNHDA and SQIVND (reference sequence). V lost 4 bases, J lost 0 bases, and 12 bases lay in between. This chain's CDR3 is CASSNIWGTNYGYTF. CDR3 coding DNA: TGTGCCAGTAGTAATATTTGGGGGACTAACTATGGCTACACCTTC.

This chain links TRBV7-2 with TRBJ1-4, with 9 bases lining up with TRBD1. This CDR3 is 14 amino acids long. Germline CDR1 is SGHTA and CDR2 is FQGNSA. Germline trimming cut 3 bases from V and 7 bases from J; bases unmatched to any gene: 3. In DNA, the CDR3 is TGTGCCAGCAGCTTGGGACAGGGAAGTGAAAAACTGTTTTTT. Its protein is CASSLGQGSEKLFF.

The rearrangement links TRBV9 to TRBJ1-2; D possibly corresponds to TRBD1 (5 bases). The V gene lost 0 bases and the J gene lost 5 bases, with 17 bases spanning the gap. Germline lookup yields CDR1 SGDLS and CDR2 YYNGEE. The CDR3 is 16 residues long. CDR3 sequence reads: CASSVATGGAKYGYTF. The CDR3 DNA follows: TGTGCCAGCAGCGTAGCAACGGGTGGGGCAAAATATGGCTACACCTTC.

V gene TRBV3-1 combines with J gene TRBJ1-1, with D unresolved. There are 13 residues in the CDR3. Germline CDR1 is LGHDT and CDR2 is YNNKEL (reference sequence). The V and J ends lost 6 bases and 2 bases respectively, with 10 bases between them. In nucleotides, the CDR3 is TGTGCCAGCAGGGGCTCCTTCAACACTGAAGCTTTCTTT. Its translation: CASRGSFNTEAFF.

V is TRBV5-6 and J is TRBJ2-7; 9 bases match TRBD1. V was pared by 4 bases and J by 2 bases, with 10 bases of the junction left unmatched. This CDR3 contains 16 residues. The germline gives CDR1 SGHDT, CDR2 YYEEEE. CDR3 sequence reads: CASSSLRTGEPYEQYF. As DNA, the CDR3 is TGTGCCAGCAGCAGCCTCCGGACAGGGGAGCCCTACGAGCAGTACTTC.

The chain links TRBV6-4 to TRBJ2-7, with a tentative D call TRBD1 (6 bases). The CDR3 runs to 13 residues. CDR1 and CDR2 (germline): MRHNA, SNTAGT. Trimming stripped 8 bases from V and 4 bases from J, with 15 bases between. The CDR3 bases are TGTGCCAGCCCCCCAGGGCAGGGGTACGAGCAGTACTTC. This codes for CASPPGQGYEQYF.